Sequencing of this TCR beta chain was carried out in a study of shared clonotypes between healthy human individuals. Turning to the study itself: Per donor, three plates held CD4 naive cells, three held CD4 memory, two held CD8 naive and one held CD8 memory.

Worth noting for this clone: Its target is unknown.

Clones were read by immunoSEQ multiplex PCR, and TCRdb kept only the in-frame ones, dropping some. This sample yields about 2.1 million clones, of which roughly 93% are seen a single time; around 1.7% belongs to the top ten. CDR1 MNHEY and CDR2 SVGAGI come from the germline V gene. The CDR3 spans 15 residues. Trimming cost V 7 bases and J 2 bases, with 14 bases left between them. Naive CD8 isolation took CD45RO-negative cells positively selected for CCR7 and excluded terminally differentiated effector memory CD45RA+ cells. Nashville, Tennessee was home to all donors, each a Caucasian adult. General study results and limits: The sole specimen, blood, was sampled, and tissue repertoires likely differ. Estimated clonotype richness was generally higher in naive than memory subsets.

The sequence was obtained from a man aged 18 to 30 in good health. Some clones in this sample may be carry-over from other donors' samples. Sequencing was carried out using naive CD8+ T cells from PBMCs. The rearrangement links TRBV6-5 to TRBJ2-2; D may be TRBD2 (6 bases). The CDR3 DNA reads as TGTGCCAGCACCGGTAGACTAGATAACACCGGGGAGCTGTTTTTT. Translated, it gives CASTGRLDNTGELFF.